The 26 T cell receptor beta chains presented below share a single source sample, sequenced in a study of T-cell memory formation after mild COVID-19. A single record per CDR3 protein comes from TCRdb applying MiXCR to the 5' RACE reads. Of 280,000 or so distinct CDR3 sequences in the sample, roughly 8.2% are singletons; the top ten hold 22%. What was sequenced was PBMCs or a T cell subset sorted from them (not recorded which). The receptors come from a young man who had mild COVID-19 (a few samples of this study predate the infection). Cell type and time point are not known.

The sample holds a few counts of this clonotype. The V call is TRBV7-9, the J call TRBJ2-7, with 9 bases that match TRBD1. Germline CDR1 SEHNR, CDR2 FQNEAQ (reference sequence). Unmatched junction bases numbered 1, after V lost 4 bases and J lost 3 bases. The CDR3 spans 13 residues. The CDR3 DNA reads as TGTGCCAGCAGCTCGACAGGGGGCTACGAGCAGTACGTC. Protein product: CASSSTGGYEQYV.

V is TRBV7-9 and J is TRBJ2-7; TRBD1 aligns across 8 bases. The ends lost 5 bases at V and 4 bases at J; junction bases unmatched: 1. This CDR3 is built from 12 residues. Germline values: CDR1 SEHNR, CDR2 FQNEAQ (reference sequence). The CDR3 is CASSGDRYEQYF. The CDR3 DNA sequence: TGTGCCAGCAGCGGGGACAGGTACGAGCAGTACTTC.

This clonotype was recorded at least ten times. This chain links TRBV19 with TRBJ2-3; D unclear. The germline V and J ends were trimmed by 3 bases and 4 bases, with 11 bases remaining between them. Germline CDR1 reads LNHDA; CDR2 reads SQIVND (reference sequence). This CDR3 region has 14 residues. As DNA, the CDR3 is TGTGCCAGTAGTATGGGAAGTTTTTCAGATACGCAGTATTTT. It specifies CASSMGSFSDTQYF.

This clonotype appeared a few times. V and J are TRBV20-1 and TRBJ2-7; maybe TRBD1 (6 bases). The CDR3 totals 14 residues. V was trimmed by 3 bases and J by 5 bases, leaving 17 bases between them. The germline V gene has CDR1 DFQATT and CDR2 SNEGSKA (reference sequence). The chain's CDR3 is CSARGLTGFDEQYV. CDR3 nucleotides: TGCAGTGCTAGGGGATTAACAGGGTTCGACGAGCAGTACGTC.

This clonotype was seen ten or more times. The chain has TRBV29-1 and TRBJ2-3; D is unresolved. V was clipped by 7 bases and J by 2 bases, with 7 bases between them. The CDR3 length is 11 residues. Per the germline V gene, CDR1 is SQVTM and CDR2 is ANQGSEA. The CDR3 DNA reads TGCAGCGCCTCGGACACAGATACGCAGTATTTT. Protein product: CSASDTDTQYF.

This clonotype was picked up many times. The chain combines TRBV7-2 with TRBJ1-5, with a possible D match to TRBD1 (5 bases). Deletions cut 1 base from V and 1 base from J, with 14 bases between. The CDR3 loop spans 17 amino acids. CDR1 SGHTA and CDR2 FQGNSA come from the germline V gene. CDR3 DNA sequence: TGTGCCAGCAGCTTAGTTTCTGGGGCGCTGAGCAATCAGCCCCAGCATTTT. This sequence encodes CASSLVSGALSNQPQHF.

This clonotype was observed a few times. V gene TRBV4-3 combines with J gene TRBJ2-1, with TRBD2 matching over 15 bases. The CDR3 sequence is 16 residues long. Germline V lookup: CDR1 LGHNA, CDR2 YSLEER. The junction had 4 bases not matched to a gene; V was cut back by 0 bases and J by 10 bases. CDR3 sequence: CASSQDGTSGGREQFF. In DNA, the CDR3 is TGCGCCAGCAGCCAAGACGGGACTAGCGGGGGGAGGGAGCAGTTCTTC.

The chain joins TRBV29-1 to TRBJ1-1; D call uncertain. Trimming stripped 5 bases from V and 6 bases from J, with 13 bases between. The length of the CDR3 is 12 residues. Germline V gene sequence: CDR1 SQVTM, CDR2 ANQGSEA. CDR3 residues: CSVCPGVAEAFF. Here the CDR3 DNA reads TGCAGCGTTTGCCCTGGGGTCGCTGAAGCTTTCTTT.

This clonotype was seen only a few times. The chain uses TRBV27 and TRBJ2-5; TRBD1 aligns across 11 bases. The CDR3 has 15 residues. CDR1 is MNHEY and CDR2 is SMNVEV in the germline V gene (reference sequence). V shed 5 bases, J shed 5 bases, and the junction held 7 bases outside the gene matches. The CDR3 DNA is TGTGCCAGCAGTAATGGACAGGGGGCAGGGGAGACCCAGTACTTC. Protein: CASSNGQGAGETQYF.

This clonotype has only a few counts. The V call is TRBV7-8, the J call TRBJ1-1; possible D gene TRBD1, 5 bases. This CDR3 contains 14 residues. In germline, CDR1 is SGHVS, CDR2 FQNEAQ. Trimming shortened V by 0 bases and J by 6 bases, and 11 bases separated the two germline ends. CDR3 nucleotides: TGTGCCAGCAGCTTAGCACCCCTAGGGGCTGAAGCTTTCTTT. Its translation: CASSLAPLGAEAFF.

This sequence joins TRBV7-2 and TRBJ1-2; D gene unclear. The CDR3 covers 13 residues. Trimming shortened V by 1 base and J by 5 bases, and 8 bases separated the two germline ends. Germline V gene lookup returns CDR1 SGHTA and CDR2 FQGNSA. The CDR3 nucleotides read TGTGCCAGCAGCTTAGTGTCCGGTTATGGCTACACCTTC. It encodes CASSLVSGYGYTF. Complete variable domain (other parts from reference TRBV7-2 and TRBJ1-2): GAGVSQSPSNKVTEKGKDVELRCDPISGHTALYWYRQSLGQGLEFLIYFQGNSAPDKSGLPSDRFSAERTGGSVSTLTIQRTQQEDSAVYLCASSLVSGYGYTFGSGTRLTVV.

This clonotype was detected once. V gene TRBV6-6 combines with J gene TRBJ2-5; possible D gene TRBD2, 6 bases. CDR1 MNHNY and CDR2 SVGAGI come from the germline V gene (reference sequence). The CDR3 runs 11 residues. Between the trimmed V and J ends, which lost 9 bases and 3 bases, there was a span of 8 bases. CDR3 in DNA: TGTGCCAGAAGGGAGGAAGAGACCCAGTACTTC. The encoded protein is CARREEETQYF.

This clonotype turned up a few times. The genes are TRBV6-1 and TRBJ1-1; possible D gene TRBD1, 6 bases. CDR1 is MNHNS, CDR2 SASEGT, per germline. Trimming left V 2 bases short and J 3 bases short, with 10 bases between. The CDR3 is 14 amino acids. CDR3: CASSEQQGYTEAFF. The CDR3 DNA reads as TGTGCCAGCAGTGAACAGCAGGGGTACACTGAAGCTTTCTTT.

The rearrangement links TRBV7-3 to TRBJ2-3; D is unclear. CDR1 SGHTA and CDR2 FQGTGA come from the germline V gene. V gave up 4 bases and J gave up 4 bases, with 9 bases separating them. This CDR3 comprises 13 residues. CDR3 DNA sequence: TGTGCCAGCAGCTCCACCTTCTCAGATACGCAGTATTTT. Translating gives CASSSTFSDTQYF.

This clonotype has more than one count but fewer than ten. The chain joins TRBV4-3 to TRBJ2-5; 8 nucleotides line up with TRBD1. Germline-derived CDR1 and CDR2 are LGHNA and YSLEER. CDR3 size: 16 residues. V was clipped by 4 bases and J by 5 bases; unmatched bases: 12. The CDR3 here is CASSPHPQGARETQYF. In DNA form, the CDR3 reads TGCGCCAGCAGCCCTCACCCCCAGGGGGCGAGGGAGACCCAGTACTTC.

Only a few counts were recorded for this clonotype. The chain links TRBV5-4 to TRBJ2-1; 10 nucleotides align to TRBD2. This CDR3 spans 15 amino acids. V was clipped by 6 bases and J by 3 bases; unmatched bases: 6. Germline CDR1 is SGHNT and CDR2 is YYREEE (reference sequence). The CDR3, as DNA: TGTGCCAGCAACTCACTAGCGGGGAACTACAATGAGCAGTTCTTC. Translating gives CASNSLAGNYNEQFF.

This chain links TRBV19 with TRBJ1-4; 7 positions match TRBD1. CDR1 LNHDA and CDR2 SQIVND come from the germline V gene (reference sequence). The CDR3 is made up of 13 amino acids. Trimming removed 6 bases from V and 8 bases from J; junction bases left unmatched: 6. CDR3 DNA: TGTGCCAGTAGGACAGGGATAGGAGAAAAACTGTTTTTT. Translating gives CASRTGIGEKLFF.

On this clonotype: This may come from a read error, since a much larger clone is one base off. This chain joins TRBV24-1 and TRBJ1-2; no definite D call. The CDR3 is 12 residues long. CDR1 KGHDR and CDR2 SFDVKD come from the germline V gene. The CDR3 DNA follows: TGTGAAACTTCGGTGGACAACTATGGCTACACCTTC. Translated, it gives CETSVDNYGYTF.

The chain carries TRBV5-1 and TRBJ1-2, with D maybe TRBD1 (5 bases). The CDR3 spans 14 residues. Trimming removed 2 bases at V and 4 bases at J, with 12 bases between. CDR1 and CDR2 (germline): SGHRS, YFSETQ. CDR3 nucleotide sequence: TGCGCCAGCAGCTTAGGGGCAGGGATCTATGGCTACACCTTC. It specifies CASSLGAGIYGYTF.

The sample holds many counts of this clonotype. The J gene is TRBJ2-2, the V gene TRBV4-1; D remains ambiguous. Germline assignment: CDR1 MGHRA and CDR2 YSYEKL. This CDR3 is built from 14 residues. Trimming cost V 2 bases and J 5 bases, with 9 bases left between them. The CDR3 DNA sequence: TGCGCCAGCAGCCAATTGGACGGGACCGGGGAGCTGTTTTTT. Translated: CASSQLDGTGELFF.

This clonotype was seen at least ten times. This chain uses TRBV5-1 with TRBJ2-2, with unresolved D. CDR1 is SGHRS and CDR2 is YFSETQ in the germline V gene. Trimming left V 1 base short and J 2 bases short, with 6 bases between. CDR3 length equals 14 residues. The CDR3 loop is CASSLSSNTGELFF. CDR3 nucleotide sequence: TGCGCCAGCAGCTTGAGCAGTAACACCGGGGAGCTGTTTTTT.

V is TRBV7-2 and J is TRBJ2-3; D is ambiguous. Germline CDR1 and CDR2: SGHTA and FQGNSA. The CDR3 has 11 residues. The V end lost 2 bases, the J end lost 8 bases, and 5 bases lay between the germline ends. CDR3 DNA: TGTGCCAGCAGCTTAAGCCTTACGCAGTATTTT. This gives the protein CASSLSLTQYF.

Only a few counts were recorded for this clonotype. The CDR3 loop is CASTVGTEAFF. For the CDR3, the DNA is TGTGCCAGCACGGTGGGTACTGAAGCTTTCTTT. This chain connects TRBV6-2 or TRBV6-3 to TRBJ1-1; D remains ambiguous. The V gene lost 7 bases and the J gene lost 5 bases, with 8 bases spanning the gap. Germline V gene lookup returns CDR1 MNHEY and CDR2 SVGEGT. The CDR3 loop spans 11 amino acids.

J is TRBJ2-7 and V is TRBV7-2; 10 bases are shared with TRBD2. The CDR3 sequence is 15 residues long. With 1 base clipped from V and 7 bases from J, the junction kept 7 bases outside the gene matches. CDR1 SGHTA and CDR2 FQGNSA come from the germline V gene. The CDR3 DNA is TGTGCCAGCAGCTTAGGTACTAGCGGGAAAATAGAGCAGTACTTC. Protein sequence: CASSLGTSGKIEQYF.

V is TRBV15 and J is TRBJ2-6; D not certain. V was shortened by 1 base and J by 4 bases, with 14 bases between the two germline ends. This CDR3 is built from 17 residues. Per germline, CDR1 LNHNV and CDR2 YYDKDF (reference sequence). CDR3 amino acids: CATSRGLGALGANVLTF. CDR3 nucleotides: TGTGCCACCAGCAGAGGCCTAGGCGCTTTAGGGGCCAACGTCCTGACTTTC.

This clonotype was observed at least ten times. The chain has TRBV4-3 and TRBJ1-1; possibly TRBD1 for D (6 bases). CDR1 and CDR2 from the germline V gene are LGHNA and YSLEER. V was pared by 3 bases and J by 3 bases, with 14 bases between. The CDR3 length is 15 residues. In nucleotides, the CDR3 is TGCGCCAGCAGCCAGCGTCCCACAGGGTACACTGAAGCTTTCTTT. Its protein is CASSQRPTGYTEAFF.